Presented here are 15 T cell receptor beta chains from one specimen sequenced in a study of cytomegalovirus exposure and HLA in healthy donors. Primers for the PCR totalled 60 Vbeta and 13 Jbeta. Using immunoSEQ multiplex PCR, the repertoire was profiled, and TCRdb retains in-frame clones only, with some absent. This sample has over 100,000 clones, with approximately 85% found just once. Sample: PBMCs. These TCRs come from a woman aged 50 to 60 in good health and CMV-seropositive.

J is TRBJ2-1 and V is TRBV7-6; 8 bases map to TRBD1. J lost 0 bases, V lost 6 bases, and 4 bases had no gene match. The CDR3 contains 15 residues. Looked up from germline, CDR1 is SGHVS and CDR2 is FNYEAQ. The CDR3 DNA reads TGTGCCAGCAGTAGGACAGGGAACTCCTACAATGAGCAGTTCTTC. It is translated as CASSRTGNSYNEQFF.

V usage is TRBV9 and J usage is TRBJ2-5; possibly TRBD1 for D (6 bases). The J call may not be correct, given that the DNA end is closer to TRBJ2-7. CDR1 and CDR2 (germline): SGDLS, YYNGEE. The CDR3 spans 15 residues. The DNA of the CDR3 is TGTGCCAGCAGCGTAGCGGGACAAGCCTCCTACGAGCAGTACTTC. It codes for CASSVAGQASYEQYF.

This sequence joins TRBV5-1 and TRBJ2-5; D is unresolved. The J call is uncertain, as TRBJ2-7 better fits the DNA end. Germline-derived CDR1 and CDR2 are SGHRS and YFSETQ. The CDR3 is 14 amino acids. The DNA of the CDR3 is TGCGCCAGCAGCCGCGACCTGGACTCCTACGAGCAGTACTTC. It translates to CASSRDLDSYEQYF.

The chain links TRBV15 to TRBJ2-3; 16 positions agree with TRBD2. The junction had 3 bases not matched to a gene; V was cut back by 4 bases and J by 2 bases. Germline CDR1 reads LNHNV; CDR2 reads YYDKDF (reference sequence). This CDR3 is built from 17 residues. The CDR3 region has the DNA TGTGCCACCAGCACGGGACTAGCGGGAGGGCTCACAGATACGCAGTATTTT. Translation: CATSTGLAGGLTDTQYF.

The chain employs TRBV28 and TRBJ1-5, with a tentative D call TRBD1 (6 bases). CDR3 size: 21 residues. Between the trimmed V and J ends, which lost 7 bases and 1 base, there was a span of 32 bases. CDR1 is MDHEN and CDR2 is SYDVKM in the germline V gene. CDR3 sequence reads: CASTNGPPGHPWEGSNQPQHF. The CDR3 region has the DNA TGTGCCAGCACCAATGGTCCCCCGGGACACCCATGGGAGGGGAGCAATCAGCCCCAGCATTTT.

The chain uses TRBV2 and TRBJ1-5; 8 nucleotides agree with TRBD1. This CDR3 has 15 residues. CDR1 SNHLY and CDR2 FYNNEI come from the germline V gene. The trim removed 2 bases at V and 4 bases at J, leaving 4 bases unmatched. DNA for the CDR3: TGTGCCAGCAGTGAACAGGGGGCGGTGAATCAGCCCCAGCATTTT. Amino acid sequence: CASSEQGAVNQPQHF.

The V gene is TRBV29-1, the J gene TRBJ1-2; the match to TRBD1 covers 9 bases. V lost 3 bases, J lost 8 bases, and 13 bases stayed unmatched. Germline V lookup: CDR1 SQVTM, CDR2 ANQGSEA. The CDR3 has 15 amino acids. The CDR3 loop reads CSVEAQGANFGGYTF. CDR3 nucleotide sequence: TGCAGCGTTGAGGCACAGGGGGCTAATTTTGGAGGCTACACCTTC.

This chain uses TRBV14 with TRBJ1-1; tentatively, D is TRBD1 (6 bases). Germline V gene lookup returns CDR1 SGHDN and CDR2 FVKESK. There are 13 residues in the CDR3. Trimming cost V 3 bases and J 3 bases, with 8 bases left between them. The CDR3 region is CASSQGADTEAFF. The CDR3 coding sequence is TGTGCCAGCAGCCAGGGGGCGGACACTGAAGCTTTCTTT.

V and J are TRBV5-1 and TRBJ2-5; 14 bases align to TRBD2. V dropped 4 bases and J dropped 2; count of bases not matched to a gene: 10. The CDR3 is 18 amino acids. The V gene's germline CDR1 is SGHRS and CDR2 YFSETQ. The CDR3 nucleotides read TGCGCCAGCAGCCCGGGACTAGCGGGAGACTCGGGGCAAGAGACCCAGTACTTC. Translated: CASSPGLAGDSGQETQYF.

V is TRBV5-1 and J is TRBJ1-1, with D tentatively TRBD1 (5 bases). Trimming pared 0 bases from V and 1 base from J, leaving 10 bases between. The V gene's germline CDR1 is SGHRS and CDR2 YFSETQ. The CDR3 sequence is 15 residues long. The CDR3 loop is CASSLGVQGNTEAFF. For the CDR3, the DNA is TGCGCCAGCAGCTTGGGGGTTCAGGGGAACACTGAAGCTTTCTTT.

The chain links TRBV11-2 to TRBJ2-1; D possibly corresponds to TRBD2 (6 bases). V was pared by 5 bases and J by 12 bases, with 11 bases between. CDR1 is SGHAT, CDR2 FQNNGV, per germline. CDR3 length: 11 residues. The CDR3 bases are TGTGCCAGCAGCCTTGGGGAGGTGCAGTTCTTC. Protein: CASSLGEVQFF.

The chain combines TRBV28 with TRBJ1-5; D possibly corresponds to TRBD1 (5 bases). V lost 5 bases and J 5 bases, leaving 13 bases between the germline ends. CDR3 length equals 14 residues. The germline V gene has CDR1 MDHEN and CDR2 SYDVKM. CDR3: CASSHRQNHQPQHF. CDR3 DNA sequence: TGTGCCAGCAGTCATCGACAGAACCATCAGCCCCAGCATTTT.

The chain uses TRBV2 and TRBJ2-1; 12 bases align to TRBD2. This CDR3 region has 14 residues. J gave up 9 bases and V 7 bases, and 7 bases lay outside the gene matches. The germline gives CDR1 SNHLY, CDR2 FYNNEI. The CDR3 loop is CASIGLAGGGEQFF. DNA for the CDR3: TGTGCCAGCATCGGGCTAGCGGGAGGGGGTGAGCAGTTCTTC.

This clone was seen more than once but under ten times. The chain carries TRBV28 and TRBJ2-7; 11 positions agree with TRBD2. Per germline, CDR1 MDHEN and CDR2 SYDVKM. After removal of 7 bases from V and 3 bases from J, the junction contained 5 bases not matched to a gene. The CDR3 has 14 amino acids. CDR3 sequence (DNA): TGTGCCAGCATCCCTAGCGGGAGGCGCTACGAGCAGTACTTC. This sequence encodes CASIPSGRRYEQYF.

The chain employs TRBV9 and TRBJ2-1, with 7 bases identical to TRBD1. The CDR3 has 16 amino acids. V lost 4 bases to trimming and J lost 3 bases; unmatched junction nucleotides: 10. From germline, CDR1 is SGDLS and CDR2 YYNGEE. CDR3 sequence reads: CASSPHSRDSYNEQFF. CDR3 nucleotide sequence: TGTGCCAGCAGCCCACACAGTAGGGACAGCTACAATGAGCAGTTCTTC.